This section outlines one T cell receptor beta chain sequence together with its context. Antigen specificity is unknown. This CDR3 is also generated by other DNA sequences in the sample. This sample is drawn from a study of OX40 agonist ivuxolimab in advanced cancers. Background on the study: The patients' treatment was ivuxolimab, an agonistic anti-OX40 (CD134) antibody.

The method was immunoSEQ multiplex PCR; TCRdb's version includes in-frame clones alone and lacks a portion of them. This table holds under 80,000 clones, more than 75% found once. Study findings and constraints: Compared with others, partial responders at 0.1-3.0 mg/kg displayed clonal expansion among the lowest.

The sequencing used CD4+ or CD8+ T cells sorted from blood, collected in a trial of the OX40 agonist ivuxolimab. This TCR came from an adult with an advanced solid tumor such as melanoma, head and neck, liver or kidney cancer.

The DNA for the CDR3 is TGTGCCAGCAGCTTAAGATCTAACTATGGCTACACCTTC. It translates to CASSLRSNYGYTF. The gene calls are TRBV5-4 and TRBJ1-2; no clear D gene. Germline CDR1 is SGHNT and CDR2 is YYREEE (reference sequence). This CDR3 has 13 amino acids. Deletions cut 2 bases from V and 0 bases from J, with 5 bases between.